The 20 T cell receptor beta chains below all came from one sample that was sequenced in a study of regulatory T cells. Primers: 52 TRBV forward and 13 TRBJ reverse. The repertoire was sequenced with immunoSEQ multiplex PCR; TCRdb's copy has only in-frame clones and lacks some. The sample shows about 6,000 clones, 70% to 85% of them seen only once. Material: CD8+ T cells sorted from blood. The origin of the receptors is a child aged 5 to 17 with CD3G deficiency.

This clone appeared a few times. The chain recombines TRBV6-1 with TRBJ2-7, with a possible D match to TRBD1 (6 bases). Germline CDR1 and CDR2: MNHNS and SASEGT. CDR3 size: 18 residues. Trimming removed 3 bases from V and 2 bases from J, with 23 bases in between. CDR3 nucleotides: TGTGCCAGCAGTGATCGTAGCTCGATGGCAGGGGCGACCTACGAGCAGTACTTC. Translated: CASSDRSSMAGATYEQYF.

This chain joins TRBV19 and TRBJ1-1; D not certain. The CDR3 runs to 12 residues. The V gene lost 6 bases and the J gene lost 3 bases, with 8 bases spanning the gap. CDR1 is LNHDA, CDR2 SQIVND, per germline (reference sequence). The CDR3 DNA reads as TGTGCCAGTAGAAATTGGGACACTGAAGCTTTCTTT. Translating gives CASRNWDTEAFF. Full variable domain (missing parts from reference TRBV19 and TRBJ1-1): DGGITQSPKYLFRKEGQNVTLSCEQNLNHDAMYWYRQDPGQGLRLIYYSQIVNDFQKGDIAEGYSVSREKKESFPLTVTSAQKNPTAFYLCASRNWDTEAFFGQGTRLTVV.

V gene TRBV19 combines with J gene TRBJ1-2; a weak D match, TRBD1 (5 bases). The CDR3 is 13 residues long. V was pared by 5 bases and J by 7 bases, with 14 bases between. Germline lookup yields CDR1 LNHDA and CDR2 SQIVND (reference sequence). The CDR3 DNA sequence: TGTGCCAGTAGTGTGGGGGACCGCCGTGGCTACACCTTC. This translates into CASSVGDRRGYTF.

By its share, this clone is hyperexpanded. The rearrangement uses TRBV10-3 and TRBJ2-7; a possible D gene is TRBD1 (6 bases). The CDR3 length is 14 residues. Trimming took off 2 bases at V and 5 bases at J, with 13 bases between the two ends. Germline V CDR1 and CDR2: ENHRY, SYGVKD. DNA for the CDR3: TGTGCCATCAGTGAGATGGGGGCAGGCGACGAGCAGTACTTC. It codes for CAISEMGAGDEQYF.

A remark on this clone: The junction departs from germline at one end; a sequencing error may be responsible. The rearrangement links TRBV5-1 to TRBJ2-1; 9 nucleotides match TRBD1. Germline V gene data show CDR1 as SGHRS and CDR2 as YFSETQ. The CDR3 runs to 14 residues. The CDR3 here is CAGSKGQGRHEQFF. The DNA of the CDR3 is TGCGCCGGCAGTAAAGGACAGGGGAGGCATGAGCAGTTCTTC.

The chain links TRBV7-9 to TRBJ2-1; tentative D call: TRBD1 (6 bases). The germline V gene has CDR1 SEHNR and CDR2 FQNEAQ (reference sequence). V lost 5 bases and J 10 bases, leaving 18 bases between the germline ends. There are 14 residues in the CDR3. The CDR3 reads CASSPGVASTEQFF. The CDR3 bases are TGTGCCAGCAGCCCAGGGGTGGCTAGTACAGAGCAGTTCTTC.

There are a few counts of this clone. One junction end does not reproduce the germline sequence, and a read error may be involved. The same CDR3 is also encoded by other DNA sequences in this sample. The chain links TRBV6-1 to TRBJ2-7, with D perhaps matching TRBD2 (5 bases). This CDR3 contains 11 residues. CDR1 and CDR2 (germline): MNHNS, SASEGT. The CDR3 protein is CASSAGSEQYF. In DNA, the CDR3 is TGCGCCAGCAGTGCGGGTTCCGAGCAGTACTTC.

The V and J genes are TRBV27 and TRBJ2-1, with D maybe TRBD2 (5 bases). The CDR3 is 13 amino acids. The V end was cut by 5 bases, the J end by 8 bases, with 13 bases between. Germline V gene lookup returns CDR1 MNHEY and CDR2 SMNVEV (reference sequence). The CDR3 bases are TGTGCCAGCAGTCCCGTGCGCGGGCATGAGCAGTTCTTC. Its protein is CASSPVRGHEQFF.

The J gene is TRBJ2-5, the V gene TRBV9; unclear D gene. Germline CDR1 and CDR2: SGDLS and YYNGEE. CDR3 size: 15 residues. Trimming took off 0 bases at V and 4 bases at J, with 13 bases between the two ends. CDR3 DNA sequence: TGTGCCAGCAGCGTAGGTTCCGGAATAAGAGAGACCCAGTACTTC. It specifies CASSVGSGIRETQYF.

The genes are TRBV6-1 and TRBJ1-2, with D possibly TRBD1 on 6 matching bases. The CDR3 totals 13 residues. Germline CDR1 is MNHNS and CDR2 is SASEGT. Trimming cost V 7 bases and J 4 bases, with 13 bases left between them. DNA of the CDR3: TGTGCCAGCAATAGACAGGCGACCTATGGCTACACCTTC. Its protein product is CASNRQATYGYTF.

The chain joins TRBV28 to TRBJ2-1; TRBD2 matches 9 bases. Germline trimming cut 4 bases from V and 13 bases from J; bases unmatched to any gene: 17. This CDR3 has 16 amino acids. Germline V gene sequence: CDR1 MDHEN, CDR2 SYDVKM. DNA of the CDR3: TGTGCCAGCAGTTCCCCGCCTAGCGGGAACATAGGAAGACAGTTCTTC. Its translation is CASSSPPSGNIGRQFF.

The CDR3 nucleotides are TGTGCCAGCAGCTTTTCCGGGACAGGAAACTACAATGAGCAGTTCTTC. Amino acids: CASSFSGTGNYNEQFF. J is TRBJ2-1 and V is TRBV7-8; 8 bases are shared with TRBD1. The CDR3 sequence is 16 residues long. In germline, CDR1 is SGHVS, CDR2 FQNEAQ. After removal of 3 bases from V and 3 bases from J, the junction contained 7 bases not matched to a gene. The complete variable domain, with remaining parts taken from reference TRBV7-8 and TRBJ2-1, reads GAGVSQSPRYKVAKRGQDVALRCDPISGHVSLFWYQQALGQGPEFLTYFQNEAQLDKSGLPSDRFFAERPEGSVSTLKIQRTQQEDSAVYLCASSFSGTGNYNEQFFGPGTRLTVL.

This clone appeared a single time. The V gene is TRBV7-9, the J gene TRBJ2-3; unclear D gene. Trimming took off 5 bases at V and 0 bases at J, with 6 bases between the two ends. CDR1 and CDR2 (germline): SEHNR, FQNEAQ (reference sequence). The CDR3 is made up of 13 amino acids. This chain's CDR3 is CASSPPSTDTQYF. The CDR3 DNA reads TGTGCCAGCAGCCCCCCGAGCACAGATACGCAGTATTTT.

This clone was picked up one time. V usage is TRBV28 and J usage is TRBJ2-7; 7 bases are shared with TRBD2. Trimming took 5 bases from V and 2 from J; bases not matched to a gene: 12. The CDR3 consists of 16 residues. Germline CDR1 reads MDHEN; CDR2 reads SYDVKM. This chain's CDR3 is CASSKEGGSVPYEQYF. DNA for the CDR3: TGTGCCAGCAGTAAGGAGGGCGGGAGTGTTCCCTACGAGCAGTACTTC.

The rearrangement joins TRBV7-9 to TRBJ2-3; possible D gene TRBD2, 6 bases. V was cut by 6 bases and J by 4 bases, with 20 bases left in between. From germline, CDR1 is SEHNR and CDR2 FQNEAQ (reference sequence). This CDR3 has 16 amino acids. The DNA of the CDR3 is TGTGCCAGCAGTTGGTCCGGCGGGATAGAGGCAGATACGCAGTATTTT. Translating gives CASSWSGGIEADTQYF.

The J gene is TRBJ1-2, the V gene TRBV4-1; a weak D match, TRBD1 (5 bases). V was shortened by 4 bases and J by 4 bases, with 19 bases between the two germline ends. CDR3 length: 16 residues. CDR1 MGHRA and CDR2 YSYEKL come from the germline V gene. CDR3 coding DNA: TGCGCCAGCAGCCCCATATACCAGGGAAGCGCCTATGGCTACACCTTC. Translation gives CASSPIYQGSAYGYTF.

The V call is TRBV9, the J call TRBJ2-1; D may match TRBD1 or TRBD2 (6 bases each). Trimming pared 0 bases from V and 4 bases from J, leaving 11 bases between. In germline, CDR1 is SGDLS, CDR2 YYNGEE. This CDR3 is 15 amino acids long. CDR3 sequence (DNA): TGTGCCAGCAGCGTAGGGGGGGCTCTATACAATGAGCAGTTCTTC. Translated: CASSVGGALYNEQFF.

The chain is built from TRBV5-1 and TRBJ2-2; D possibly corresponds to TRBD2 (5 bases). V shed 5 bases and J shed 7 bases, with 9 bases lying between them. The germline V gene has CDR1 SGHRS and CDR2 YFSETQ. The CDR3 sequence is 12 residues long. The CDR3 DNA reads TGCGCCAGCAGTTTCGCGGGCGGGGAGCTGTTTTTT. Translation: CASSFAGGELFF. Together with reference TRBV5-1 and TRBJ2-2, the CDR3 gives the full variable domain: KAGVTQTPRYLIKTRGQQVTLSCSPISGHRSVSWYQQTPGQGLQFLFEYFSETQRNKGNFPGRFSGRQFSNSRSEMNVSTLELGDSALYLCASSFAGGELFFGEGSRLTVL.

J is TRBJ2-3 and V is TRBV19, with D perhaps TRBD2 (6 bases). Germline CDR1 is LNHDA and CDR2 is SQIVND (reference sequence). The CDR3 is 15 residues long. V was clipped by 4 bases and J by 3 bases, with 14 bases between them. The CDR3 is CASSTSSRGTDTQYF. CDR3 DNA sequence: TGTGCCAGTAGTACCTCCTCCCGGGGGACAGATACGCAGTATTTT.

The chain joins TRBV28 to TRBJ2-7; 11 nucleotides line up with TRBD1. In germline, CDR1 is MDHEN, CDR2 SYDVKM. V was clipped by 5 bases and J by 4 bases; unmatched bases: 7. This CDR3 contains 15 residues. The CDR3 is CASSPRTGGAYEQYF. CDR3 nucleotides: TGTGCCAGCAGTCCCCGGACAGGGGGCGCTTACGAGCAGTACTTC.